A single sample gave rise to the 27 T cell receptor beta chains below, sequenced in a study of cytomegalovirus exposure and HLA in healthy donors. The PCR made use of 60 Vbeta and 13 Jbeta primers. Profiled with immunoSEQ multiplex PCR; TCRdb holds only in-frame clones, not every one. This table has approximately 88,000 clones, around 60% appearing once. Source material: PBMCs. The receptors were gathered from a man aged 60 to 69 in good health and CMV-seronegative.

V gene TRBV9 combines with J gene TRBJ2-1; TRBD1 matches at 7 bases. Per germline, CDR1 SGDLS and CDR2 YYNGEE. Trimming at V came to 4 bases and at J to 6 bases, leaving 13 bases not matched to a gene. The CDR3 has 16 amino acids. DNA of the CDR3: TGTGCCAGCAGCCCGGTGTTGGACAGGAGGATCAATGAGCAGTTCTTC. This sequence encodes CASSPVLDRRINEQFF.

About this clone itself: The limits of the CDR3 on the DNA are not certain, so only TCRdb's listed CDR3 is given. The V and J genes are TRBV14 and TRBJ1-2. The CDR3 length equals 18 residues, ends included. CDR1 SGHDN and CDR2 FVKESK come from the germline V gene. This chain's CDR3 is CASSQVGGGAGTAEGRTF.

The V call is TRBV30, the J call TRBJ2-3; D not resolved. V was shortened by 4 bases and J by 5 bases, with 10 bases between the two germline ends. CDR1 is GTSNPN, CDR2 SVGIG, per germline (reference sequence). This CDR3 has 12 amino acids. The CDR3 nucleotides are TGTGCCTGGACTCGCCTCAGAGATACGCAGTATTTT. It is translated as CAWTRLRDTQYF. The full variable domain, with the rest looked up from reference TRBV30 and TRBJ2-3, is SQTIHQWPATLVQPVGSPLSLECTVEGTSNPNLYWYRQAAGRGLQLLFYSVGIGQISSEVPQNLSASRPQDRQFILSSKKLLLSDSGFYLCAWTRLRDTQYFGPGTRLTVL.

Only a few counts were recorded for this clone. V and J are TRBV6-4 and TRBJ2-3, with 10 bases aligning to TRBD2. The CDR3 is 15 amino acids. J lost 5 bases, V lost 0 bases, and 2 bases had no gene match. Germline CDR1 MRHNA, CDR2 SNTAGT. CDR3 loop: CASSDSSGGIDTQYF. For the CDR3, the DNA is TGTGCCAGCAGTGACTCTAGCGGGGGGATAGATACGCAGTATTTT.

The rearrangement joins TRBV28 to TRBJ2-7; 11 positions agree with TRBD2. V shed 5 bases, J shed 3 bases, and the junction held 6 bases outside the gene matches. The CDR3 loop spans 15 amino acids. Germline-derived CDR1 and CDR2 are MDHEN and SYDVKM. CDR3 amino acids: CASSGSGGAVYEQYF. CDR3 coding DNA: TGTGCCAGCAGTGGTAGCGGGGGGGCCGTCTACGAGCAGTACTTC.

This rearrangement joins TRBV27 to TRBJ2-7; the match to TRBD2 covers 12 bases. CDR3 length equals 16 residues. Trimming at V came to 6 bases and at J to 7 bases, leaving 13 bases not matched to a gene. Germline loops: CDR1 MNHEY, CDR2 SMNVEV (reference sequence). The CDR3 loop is CASSPTLLAGGREQYF. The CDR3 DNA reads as TGTGCCAGCAGCCCCACCCTCCTAGCGGGGGGGCGGGAGCAGTACTTC.

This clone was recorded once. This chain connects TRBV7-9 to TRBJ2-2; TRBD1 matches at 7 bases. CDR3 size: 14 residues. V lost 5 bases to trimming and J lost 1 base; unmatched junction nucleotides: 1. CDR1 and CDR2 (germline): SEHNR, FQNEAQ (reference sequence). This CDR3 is CASSRTGNTGELFF. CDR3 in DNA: TGTGCCAGCAGCCGGACAGGGAACACCGGGGAGCTGTTTTTT.

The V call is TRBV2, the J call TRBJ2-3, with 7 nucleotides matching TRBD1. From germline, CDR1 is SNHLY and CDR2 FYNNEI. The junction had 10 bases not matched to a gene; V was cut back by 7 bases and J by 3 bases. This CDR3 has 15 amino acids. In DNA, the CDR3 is TGTGCCAGCACAAGACAGGGTATTTGGACAGATACGCAGTATTTT. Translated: CASTRQGIWTDTQYF.

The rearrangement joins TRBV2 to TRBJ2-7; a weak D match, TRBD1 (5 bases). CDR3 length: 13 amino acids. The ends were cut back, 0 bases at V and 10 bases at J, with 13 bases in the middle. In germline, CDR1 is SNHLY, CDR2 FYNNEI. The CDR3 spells CASSEALRRVQYF. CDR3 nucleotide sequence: TGTGCCAGCAGTGAAGCGCTTCGCAGGGTACAGTACTTC. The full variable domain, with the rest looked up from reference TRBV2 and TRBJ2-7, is EPEVTQTPSHQVTQMGQEVILRCVPISNHLYFYWYRQILGQKVEFLVSFYNNEISEKSEIFDDQFSVERPDGSNFTLKIRSTKLEDSAMYFCASSEALRRVQYFGPGTRLTVT.

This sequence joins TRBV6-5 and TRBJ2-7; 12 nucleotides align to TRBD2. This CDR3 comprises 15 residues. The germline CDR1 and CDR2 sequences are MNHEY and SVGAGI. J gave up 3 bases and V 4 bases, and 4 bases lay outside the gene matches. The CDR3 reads CASSFGLAGFYEQYF. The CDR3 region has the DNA TGTGCCAGCAGTTTCGGACTAGCGGGATTCTACGAGCAGTACTTC.

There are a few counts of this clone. The CDR3 coding sequence is TGTGCCAGCAGCCCACAGGACGAGCAGTACTTC. Protein: CASSPQDEQYF. The rearrangement joins TRBV7-9 to TRBJ2-7; a weak D match, TRBD1 (5 bases). This CDR3 region has 11 residues. Germline loops: CDR1 SEHNR, CDR2 FQNEAQ (reference sequence). Trimming pared 5 bases from V and 5 bases from J, leaving 7 bases between.

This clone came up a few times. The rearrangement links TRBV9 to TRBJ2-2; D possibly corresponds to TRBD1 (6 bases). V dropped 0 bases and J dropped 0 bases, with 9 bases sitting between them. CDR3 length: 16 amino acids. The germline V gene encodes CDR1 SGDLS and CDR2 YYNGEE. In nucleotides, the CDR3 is TGTGCCAGCAGCGTAGCGACAGGAGCGAACACCGGGGAGCTGTTTTTT. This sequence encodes CASSVATGANTGELFF.

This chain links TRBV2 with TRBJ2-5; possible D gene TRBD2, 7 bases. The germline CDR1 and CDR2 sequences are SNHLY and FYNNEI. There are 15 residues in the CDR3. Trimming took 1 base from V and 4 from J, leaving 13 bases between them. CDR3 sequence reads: CASSEEGGQRETQYF. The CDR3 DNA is TGTGCCAGCAGTGAAGAGGGGGGGCAACGAGAGACCCAGTACTTC.

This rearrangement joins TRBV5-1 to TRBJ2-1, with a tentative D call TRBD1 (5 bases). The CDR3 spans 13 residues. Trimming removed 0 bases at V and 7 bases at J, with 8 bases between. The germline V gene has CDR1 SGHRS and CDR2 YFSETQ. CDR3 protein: CASSLVGVNEQFF. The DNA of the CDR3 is TGCGCCAGCAGCTTGGTAGGGGTTAATGAGCAGTTCTTC.

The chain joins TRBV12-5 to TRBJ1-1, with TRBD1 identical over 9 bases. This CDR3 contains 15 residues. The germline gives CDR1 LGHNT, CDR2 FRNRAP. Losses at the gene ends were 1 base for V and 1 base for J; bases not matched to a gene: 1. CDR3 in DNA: TGTGCTAGTGGTTTGGGGACAGGGGAGAACACTGAAGCTTTCTTT. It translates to CASGLGTGENTEAFF.

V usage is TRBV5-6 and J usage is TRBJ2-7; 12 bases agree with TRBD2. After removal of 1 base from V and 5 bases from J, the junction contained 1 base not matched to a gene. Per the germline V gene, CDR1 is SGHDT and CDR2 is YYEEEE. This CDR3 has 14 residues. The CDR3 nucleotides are TGTGCCAGCAGCTTGCTAGCGGGGGGGCACGAGCAGTACTTC. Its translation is CASSLLAGGHEQYF.

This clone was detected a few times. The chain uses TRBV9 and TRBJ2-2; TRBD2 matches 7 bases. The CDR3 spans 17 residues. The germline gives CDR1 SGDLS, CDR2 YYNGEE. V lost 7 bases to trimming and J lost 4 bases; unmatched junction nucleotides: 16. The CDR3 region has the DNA TGTGCCAGCGGAGGGGCTAGCGGACGAACAACCACCGGGGAGCTGTTTTTT. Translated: CASGGASGRTTTGELFF.

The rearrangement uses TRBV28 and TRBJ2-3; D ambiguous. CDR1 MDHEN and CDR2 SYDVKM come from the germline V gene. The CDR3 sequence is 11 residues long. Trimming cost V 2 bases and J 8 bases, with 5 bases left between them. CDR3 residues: CASSLPGTQYF. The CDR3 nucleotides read TGTGCCAGCAGTTTACCGGGTACGCAGTATTTT.

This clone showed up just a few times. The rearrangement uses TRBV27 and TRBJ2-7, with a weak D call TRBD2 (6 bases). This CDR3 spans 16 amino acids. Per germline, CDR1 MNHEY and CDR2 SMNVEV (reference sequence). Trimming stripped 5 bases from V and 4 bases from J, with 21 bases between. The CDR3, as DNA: TGTGCCAGCAGTCCAACTATCAGCGGGTCCCGATACGAGCAGTACTTC. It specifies CASSPTISGSRYEQYF.

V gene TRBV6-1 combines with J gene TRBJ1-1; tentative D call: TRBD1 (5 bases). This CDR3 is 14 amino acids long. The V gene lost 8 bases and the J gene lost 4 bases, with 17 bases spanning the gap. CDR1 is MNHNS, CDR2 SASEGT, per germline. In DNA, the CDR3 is TGTGCCAGCCATTTTAACCGCGGGGGCACTGAAGCTTTCTTT. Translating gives CASHFNRGGTEAFF.

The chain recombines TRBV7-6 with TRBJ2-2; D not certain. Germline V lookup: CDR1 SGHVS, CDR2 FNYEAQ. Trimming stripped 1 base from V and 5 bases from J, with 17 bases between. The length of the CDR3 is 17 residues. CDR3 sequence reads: CASSLVVGELRTGELFF. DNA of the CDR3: TGTGCCAGCAGCTTAGTCGTCGGTGAATTAAGAACCGGGGAGCTGTTTTTT.

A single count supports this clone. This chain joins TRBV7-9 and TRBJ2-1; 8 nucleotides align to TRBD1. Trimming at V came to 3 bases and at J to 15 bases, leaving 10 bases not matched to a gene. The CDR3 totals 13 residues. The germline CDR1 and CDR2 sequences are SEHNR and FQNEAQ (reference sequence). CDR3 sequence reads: CASSFPGGQGGFF. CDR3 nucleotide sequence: TGTGCCAGCAGCTTCCCTGGAGGACAGGGTGGGTTCTTC.

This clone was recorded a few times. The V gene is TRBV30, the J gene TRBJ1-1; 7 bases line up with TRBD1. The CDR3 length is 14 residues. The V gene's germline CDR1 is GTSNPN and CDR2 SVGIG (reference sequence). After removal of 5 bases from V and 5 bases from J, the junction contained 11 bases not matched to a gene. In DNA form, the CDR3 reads TGTGCCTGGTGGACTGGAGACAGGGCTACTGAAGCTTTCTTT. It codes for CAWWTGDRATEAFF.

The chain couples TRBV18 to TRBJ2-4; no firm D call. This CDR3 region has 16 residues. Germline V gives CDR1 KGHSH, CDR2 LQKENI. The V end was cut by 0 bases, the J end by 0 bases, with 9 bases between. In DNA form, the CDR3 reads TGTGCCAGCTCACCACCCGGTTCCTTAGCCAAAAACATTCAGTACTTC. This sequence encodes CASSPPGSLAKNIQYF.

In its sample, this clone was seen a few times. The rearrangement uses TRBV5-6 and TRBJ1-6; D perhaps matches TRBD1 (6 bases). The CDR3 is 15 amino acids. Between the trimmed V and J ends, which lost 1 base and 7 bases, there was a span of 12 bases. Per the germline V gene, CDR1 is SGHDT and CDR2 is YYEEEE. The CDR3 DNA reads TGTGCCAGCAGCTTGAACAGGGTCCGGAATTCACCCCTCCACTTT. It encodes CASSLNRVRNSPLHF.

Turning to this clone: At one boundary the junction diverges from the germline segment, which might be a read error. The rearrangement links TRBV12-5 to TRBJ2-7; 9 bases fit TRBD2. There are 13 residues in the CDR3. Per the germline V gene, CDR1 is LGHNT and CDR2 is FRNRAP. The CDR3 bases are TGTGCTAGCTCTCTACTAGCGGGCTACGGGCAGTACTTC. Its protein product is CASSLLAGYGQYF. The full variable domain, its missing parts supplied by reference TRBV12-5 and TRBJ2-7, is DARVTQTPRHKVTEMGQEVTMRCQPILGHNTVFWYRQTMMQGLELLAYFRNRAPLDDSGMPKDRFSAEMPDATLATLKIQPSEPRDSAVYFCASSLLAGYGQYFGPGTRLTVT.

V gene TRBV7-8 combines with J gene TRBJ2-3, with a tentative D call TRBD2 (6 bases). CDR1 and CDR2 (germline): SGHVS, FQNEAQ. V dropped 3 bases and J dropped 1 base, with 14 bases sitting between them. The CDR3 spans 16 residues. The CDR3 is CASSFFPGGGTDTQYF. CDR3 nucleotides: TGTGCCAGCAGCTTTTTCCCCGGCGGGGGCACAGATACGCAGTATTTT.